These T cell receptor beta chains were read from a single sample in a study of shared clonotypes between healthy human individuals. Generated by immunoSEQ multiplex PCR, the TCRdb table keeps only in-frame clones and is missing some. The data contain around 2.5 million clones, 80% to 95% of them singletons. The sequenced material came from naive CD4+ T cells from PBMCs. The receptors originated from a man aged 18 to 30 in good health. Some clones in this sample may be carry-over from other donors' samples. CDR3s include the opening cysteine and the closing phenylalanine or tryptophan. The D gene is left open where the match is weak.

D gene	V gene	J gene	CDR3 protein	CDR3 DNA
-	TRBV5-4	TRBJ1-2	CASSLGGTNYGYTF	TGTGCCAGCAGCTTGGGTGGGACTAACTATGGCTACACCTTC
TRBD2	TRBV2	TRBJ2-3	CASRPGLAGGFTQYF	TGTGCCAGCAGGCCGGGACTAGCGGGAGGTTTCACGCAGTATTTT
-	TRBV5-1	TRBJ2-5	CASSRLGVETQYF	TGCGCCAGCAGCCGACTAGGAGTGGAGACCCAGTACTTC
-	TRBV6-1	TRBJ1-5	CASSERRGQPQHF	TGTGCCAGCAGTGAACGAAGGGGACAGCCCCAGCATTTT
TRBD1	TRBV4-1	TRBJ1-5	CASSQAGTGGSGNQPQHF	TGCGCCAGCAGCCAGGCCGGGACAGGGGGCTCGGGCAATCAGCCCCAGCATTTT
-	TRBV30	TRBJ1-1	CAWNRVEAEAFF	TGTGCCTGGAACAGGGTTGAGGCTGAAGCTTTCTTT
-	TRBV28	TRBJ1-2	CASSLPQGLHGYTF	TGTGCCAGCAGTTTACCCCAGGGACTTCATGGCTACACCTTC
-	TRBV11-1	TRBJ1-1	CASRITGPGSEAFF	TGTGCCAGCAGGATCACGGGACCCGGCTCTGAAGCTTTCTTT
-	TRBV18	TRBJ2-1	CASSPQGVGGEQFF	TGTGCCAGCTCACCACAGGGCGTCGGGGGAGAACAGTTCTTC
TRBD2	TRBV6-6	TRBJ2-3	CASSWTSGTTDTQYF	TGTGCCAGCAGTTGGACTAGCGGGACAACAGATACGCAGTATTTT
-	TRBV9	TRBJ2-2	CASSVGDSGVTGELFF	TGTGCCAGCAGCGTAGGGGATAGCGGAGTCACCGGGGAGCTGTTTTTT
-	TRBV7-9	TRBJ2-1	CASSLWGSGTNEQFF	TGTGCCAGCAGCTTATGGGGGTCCGGGACCAATGAGCAGTTCTTC
-	TRBV7-2	TRBJ1-4	CASRWGGFEGEKLFF	TGTGCCAGCAGGTGGGGAGGGTTTGAAGGTGAAAAACTGTTTTTT
-	TRBV10-3	TRBJ1-5	CAISDSSNQPQHF	TGTGCCATCAGTGATTCTAGCAATCAGCCCCAGCATTTT
TRBD1	TRBV10-3	TRBJ2-5	CAISEPGQGQETQYF	TGTGCCATCAGTGAACCCGGACAGGGACAAGAGACCCAGTACTTC
-	TRBV19	TRBJ2-1	CASSIQRYNEQFF	TGTGCCAGTAGTATCCAGCGGTACAATGAGCAGTTCTTC